This T cell receptor beta chain was recorded in a study of cytomegalovirus exposure and HLA in healthy donors. Overall study: One earlier analysis, a look at about 179 million T cells, found around 110 million unique TCR beta sequences.

A remark on this clone: The antigen remains undetermined.

The CDR3 length is 16 residues. The germline V gene encodes CDR1 SEHNR and CDR2 FQNEAQ (reference sequence). Trimming took 0 bases from V and 2 from J; bases not matched to a gene: 4. General study points: It was approximately 160 TCR beta chains that were listed as cytomegalovirus-associated. Later analysis placed DRB1 highest and HLA-C lowest in TCR association rates, which differed by HLA locus.

PCR involved 60 Vbeta and 13 Jbeta primers. Produced via immunoSEQ multiplex PCR; TCRdb's table is partial and in-frame only. The sample consists of fewer than 200,000 clones, approximately 80% of them appearing once. Sampled while nominally healthy, donors likely had unrecorded immune exposures. The sequence came from a man aged 55 to 70 in good health and CMV-seronegative. This chain uses TRBV7-9 with TRBJ1-3, with 7 bases matching TRBD1. The sequenced sample was PBMCs. CDR3 sequence: CASSLATGAPGNTIYF. Written as DNA, the CDR3 is TGTGCCAGCAGCTTAGCCACAGGGGCCCCTGGAAACACCATATATTTT.